The T cell receptor beta chain under discussion was sequenced for a study of cytotoxic CD8 clonotypes in ibrutinib-treated CLL. About the research overall: The patient breakdown showed more than 9 relapsed/refractory and about 16 treatment-naive cases, with about 18 IGHV unmutated. Investigators reported some 25 partial and 2 complete responses; after median roughly 63 months, approximately 15 patients remained remitted and about 12 progressed.

V was cut by 0 bases and J by 2 bases, with 8 bases left in between. Germline-derived CDR1 and CDR2 are MGHRA and YSYEKL. This CDR3 is 16 amino acids long. Depth targeted 1 in 200,000 to 1 in 1 million T cells, averaging about 9.2x coverage per clonotype. Libraries were prepared by immunoSEQ multiplex PCR; TCRdb keeps only in-frame clonotypes and omits some of them. In the table there are 200,000 or so clones, 79% of which are singletons. With regard to this clone: A far larger clone lies a single base away; this is likely a read error. Other DNA sequences in this specimen translate into the identical CDR3.

This material consisted of PBMCs, taken after 12 months of ibrutinib treatment. The TCR was taken from a human donor with chronic lymphocytic leukemia. The chain uses TRBV4-1 and TRBJ2-6; D may be TRBD2 (5 bases). This CDR3 reads CASSQEWETGANVLTF. Here the CDR3 DNA reads TGCGCCAGCAGCCAAGAGTGGGAGACTGGGGCCAACGTCCTGACTTTC.